This T cell receptor beta chain was identified in a study of blood T cell repertoires in COVID-19. For the study at large: T cells, B-cell-depleted T cells, or PBMCs provided the cDNA or gDNA that served as material.

Per the original methods: Counts of nucleated cells, estimated from reference gene primer amplification, were obtained. The method was immunoSEQ multiplex PCR; TCRdb's version includes in-frame clones alone and lacks a portion of them. Clone size and V and J calls were adopted from that table, with D and trimming inferred from the DNA. The sample contains approximately 35,000 clones, 70% to 90% of which appear only once. Sequenced input: peripheral blood. This clonotype was sampled from a man aged 55-75 years with active COVID-19.

DNA for the CDR3: TGTGCCAGCAGTCCCAGGACAGGGAGAGCTTTCTTT. It codes for CASSPRTGRAFF. The gene calls are TRBV28 and TRBJ1-1; 8 bases agree with TRBD1. Germline V lookup: CDR1 MDHEN, CDR2 SYDVKM. CDR3 size: 12 residues. Unmatched junction bases numbered 6, after V lost 5 bases and J lost 10 bases.